This T cell receptor (beta chain) derives from a study of cytotoxic CD8 clonotypes in ibrutinib-treated CLL. Study overall: Among the patients, ten to eleven presented as relapsed/refractory and about 15 as treatment-naive; about 17 showed unmutated IGHV.

The method was immunoSEQ multiplex PCR; TCRdb's version includes in-frame clones alone and lacks a portion of them. This table has 130,000 or so clones, about 72% appearing once. Trimming left V 6 bases short and J 3 bases short, with 15 bases between. Germline V gives CDR1 MNHNS, CDR2 SASEGT. This CDR3 has 15 amino acids. Cryopreserved PBMCs supplied about 2 micrograms of genomic DNA for TCR beta libraries. The sample was PBMCs, taken after 12 months of ibrutinib treatment. The source of this sequence is a human donor with chronic lymphocytic leukemia. The V call is TRBV6-1, the J call TRBJ1-5; D unresolved. The CDR3 spells CASRSAQTLNQPQHF. The CDR3 DNA follows: TGTGCCAGCAGAAGCGCGCAGACTCTCAATCAGCCCCAGCATTTT.